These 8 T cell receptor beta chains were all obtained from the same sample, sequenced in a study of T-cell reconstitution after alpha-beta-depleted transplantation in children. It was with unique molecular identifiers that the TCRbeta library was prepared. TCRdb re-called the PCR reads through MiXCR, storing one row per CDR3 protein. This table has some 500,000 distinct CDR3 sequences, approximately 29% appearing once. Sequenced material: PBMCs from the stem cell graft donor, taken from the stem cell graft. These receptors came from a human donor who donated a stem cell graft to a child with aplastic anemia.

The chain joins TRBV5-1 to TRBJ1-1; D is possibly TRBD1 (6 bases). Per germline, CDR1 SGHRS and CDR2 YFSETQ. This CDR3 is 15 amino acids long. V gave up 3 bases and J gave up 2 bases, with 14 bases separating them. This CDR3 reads CASSSYSGVNTEAFF. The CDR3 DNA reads TGCGCCAGCAGCTCGTACTCAGGGGTCAACACTGAAGCTTTCTTT.

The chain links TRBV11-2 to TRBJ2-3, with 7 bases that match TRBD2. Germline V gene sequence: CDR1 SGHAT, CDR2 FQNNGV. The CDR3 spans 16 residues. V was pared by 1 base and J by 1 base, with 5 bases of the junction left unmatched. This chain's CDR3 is CASSLVSLAGTDTQYF. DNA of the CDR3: TGTGCCAGCAGCTTAGTATCGCTAGCGGGCACAGATACGCAGTATTTT. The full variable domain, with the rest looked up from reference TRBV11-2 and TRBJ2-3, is EAGVAQSPRYKIIEKRQSVAFWCNPISGHATLYWYQQILGQGPKLLIQFQNNGVVDDSQLPKDRFSAERLKGVDSTLKIQPAKLEDSAVYLCASSLVSLAGTDTQYFGPGTRLTVL.

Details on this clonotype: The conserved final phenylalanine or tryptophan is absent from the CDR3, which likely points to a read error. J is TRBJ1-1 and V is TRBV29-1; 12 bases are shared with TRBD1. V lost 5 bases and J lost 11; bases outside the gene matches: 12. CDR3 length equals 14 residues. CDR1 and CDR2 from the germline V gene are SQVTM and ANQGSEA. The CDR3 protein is CSVSTGTGGNLAFL. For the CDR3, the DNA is TGCAGCGTTTCGACCGGGACAGGGGGCAATCTTGCTTTCCTT.

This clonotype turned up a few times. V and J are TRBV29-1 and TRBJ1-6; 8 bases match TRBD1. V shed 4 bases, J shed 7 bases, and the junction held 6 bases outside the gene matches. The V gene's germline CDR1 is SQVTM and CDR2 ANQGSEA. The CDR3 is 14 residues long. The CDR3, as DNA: TGCAGCGTTGCATCAGGGGGCCCCAATTCACCCCTCCACTTT. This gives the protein CSVASGGPNSPLHF.

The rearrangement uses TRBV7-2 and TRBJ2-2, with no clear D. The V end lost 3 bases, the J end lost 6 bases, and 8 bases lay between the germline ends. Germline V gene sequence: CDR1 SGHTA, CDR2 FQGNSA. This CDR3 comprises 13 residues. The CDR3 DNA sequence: TGTGCCAGCAGCTTGGGTGGGGCCGGGGAGCTGTTTTTT. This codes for CASSLGGAGELFF.

In DNA form, the CDR3 reads TGTGCCAGCAGTTCTGAGCGTAGGGACGGGGAGCTGTTTTTT. Protein product: CASSSERRDGELFF. The rearrangement uses TRBV28 and TRBJ2-2; no clear D gene. V dropped 4 bases and J dropped 7 bases, with 13 bases sitting between them. This CDR3 spans 14 amino acids. Germline V gene data show CDR1 as MDHEN and CDR2 as SYDVKM.

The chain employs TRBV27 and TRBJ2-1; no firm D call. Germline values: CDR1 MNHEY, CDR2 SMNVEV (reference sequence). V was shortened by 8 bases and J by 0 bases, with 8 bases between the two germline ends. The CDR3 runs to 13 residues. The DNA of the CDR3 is TGTGCCAGCCAACACGACTCCTACAATGAGCAGTTCTTC. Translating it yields CASQHDSYNEQFF.

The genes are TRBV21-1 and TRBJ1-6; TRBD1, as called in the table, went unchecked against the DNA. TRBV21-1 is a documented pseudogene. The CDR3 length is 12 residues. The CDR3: CARVDRLSPLHF. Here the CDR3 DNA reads TGTGCCAGAGTGGACAGACTCTCACCCCTCCACTTT.